The 8 T cell receptor beta chains reported below all come from one sample, sequenced in a study of shared clonotypes between healthy human individuals. Sequencing used immunoSEQ multiplex PCR; TCRdb keeps in-frame clones, though not all of them. The sample holds some 980,000 clones, over 60% seen once. The sequenced sample was memory CD4+ T cells sorted from blood. Stated subset: CD45RA-negative fraction. These receptors were taken from a man aged 18-30 years in good health.

This clone was observed a single time. The chain combines TRBV11-2 with TRBJ2-1; no definite D call. The germline V gene encodes CDR1 SGHAT and CDR2 FQNNGV. Trimming took off 5 bases at V and 2 bases at J, with 7 bases between the two ends. The CDR3 is 13 amino acids. CDR3 nucleotide sequence: TGTGCCAGCAGCCGGGCCACCTACAATGAGCAGTTCTTC. It encodes CASSRATYNEQFF.

The V and J genes are TRBV19 and TRBJ2-1; 7 positions agree with TRBD2. In germline, CDR1 is LNHDA, CDR2 SQIVND (reference sequence). V shed 1 base and J 6 bases; nucleotides not matched to a gene: 3. The CDR3 has 14 amino acids. In DNA, the CDR3 is TGTGCCAGTAGTATAGGTACTAGCGCCAATGAGCAGTTCTTC. Its translation: CASSIGTSANEQFF.

Only one count was recorded for this clone. This chain joins TRBV19 and TRBJ2-7; D remains ambiguous. Between the trimmed V and J ends, which lost 4 bases and 4 bases, there was a span of 11 bases. The CDR3 is made up of 13 amino acids. From germline, CDR1 is LNHDA and CDR2 SQIVND (reference sequence). This chain's CDR3 is CASSRTLVYEQYF. In nucleotides, the CDR3 is TGTGCCAGTAGTAGGACCCTTGTTTACGAGCAGTACTTC.

The chain uses TRBV11-2 and TRBJ1-4, with 7 bases fitting TRBD1. The V segment lost 6 bases and the J segment 5 bases; nucleotides outside the gene matches: 9. Germline assignment: CDR1 SGHAT and CDR2 FQNNGV. The CDR3 loop spans 15 amino acids. The CDR3 sequence: CASRANRGQNEKLFF. As DNA, the CDR3 is TGTGCCAGCAGAGCCAACAGGGGCCAGAATGAAAAACTGTTTTTT.

The genes are TRBV5-1 and TRBJ2-5; 7 bases fit TRBD2. The CDR3 consists of 15 residues. Germline V lookup: CDR1 SGHRS, CDR2 YFSETQ. Trimming removed 5 bases from V and 5 bases from J; junction bases left unmatched: 12. The CDR3 nucleotides read TGCGCCAGCAGGGAGGGCCCGACTAGCAGTGAGACCCAGTACTTC. Protein: CASREGPTSSETQYF.

For this clone: The sample holds other DNA sequences that translate to the same CDR3. The chain links TRBV18 to TRBJ2-5; D unresolved. The V gene's germline CDR1 is KGHSH and CDR2 LQKENI. The V end lost 4 bases, the J end lost 3 bases, and 3 bases lay between the germline ends. The CDR3 is 11 residues long. CDR3 in DNA: TGTGCCAGCTCACAAGAAGAGACCCAGTACTTC. Translation gives CASSQEETQYF.

The count of this clone is one. This rearrangement joins TRBV2 to TRBJ2-5; no clear D gene. CDR3 size: 8 residues. Deletions cut 7 bases from V and 10 bases from J, with 4 bases between. Germline V gene lookup returns CDR1 SNHLY and CDR2 FYNNEI. CDR3 DNA: TGTGCCAGCAATGTCCAGTACTTC. Translation gives CASNVQYF.

This chain uses TRBV19 with TRBJ2-4; 9 bases fit TRBD1. The CDR3 covers 14 residues. The V gene's germline CDR1 is LNHDA and CDR2 SQIVND (reference sequence). Trimming cost V 6 bases and J 11 bases; bases outside gene matches: 11. The CDR3 spells CASSSPGQGRVQYF. The CDR3, as DNA: TGTGCCAGTAGCTCCCCGGGACAGGGTAGAGTTCAGTACTTC.